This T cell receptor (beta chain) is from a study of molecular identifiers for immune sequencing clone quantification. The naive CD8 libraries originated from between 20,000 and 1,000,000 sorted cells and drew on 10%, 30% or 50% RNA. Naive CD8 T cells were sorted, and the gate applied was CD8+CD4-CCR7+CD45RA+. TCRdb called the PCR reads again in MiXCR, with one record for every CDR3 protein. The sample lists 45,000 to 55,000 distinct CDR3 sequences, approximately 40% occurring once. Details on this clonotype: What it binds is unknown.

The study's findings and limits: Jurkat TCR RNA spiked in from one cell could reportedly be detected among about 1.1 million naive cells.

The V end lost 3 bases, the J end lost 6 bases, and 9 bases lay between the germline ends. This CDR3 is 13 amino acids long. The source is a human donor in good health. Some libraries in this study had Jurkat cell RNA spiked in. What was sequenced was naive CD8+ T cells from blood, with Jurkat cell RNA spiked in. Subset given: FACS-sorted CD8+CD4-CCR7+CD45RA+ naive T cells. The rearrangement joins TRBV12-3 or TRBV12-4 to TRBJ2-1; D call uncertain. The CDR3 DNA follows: TGTGCCAGCAGTTTGGTAGTTTTCAATGAGCAGTTCTTC. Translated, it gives CASSLVVFNEQFF.